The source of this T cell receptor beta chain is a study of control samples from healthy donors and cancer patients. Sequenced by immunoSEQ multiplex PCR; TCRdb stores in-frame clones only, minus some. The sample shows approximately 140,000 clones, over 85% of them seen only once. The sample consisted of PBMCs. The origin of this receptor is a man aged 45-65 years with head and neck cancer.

The CDR3 here is CASSPSIGEYNEQFF. In DNA form, the CDR3 reads TGTGCCAGTAGCCCCTCGATTGGCGAGTACAATGAGCAGTTCTTC. The chain combines TRBV19 with TRBJ2-1; D is undetermined. V lost 6 bases and J 4 bases, leaving 16 bases between the germline ends. CDR1 is LNHDA, CDR2 SQIVND, per germline (reference sequence). The CDR3 loop spans 15 amino acids.